This passage covers 21 T cell receptor beta chains from one sample sequenced in a study of response to subunit inactivated influenza vaccine (dated by TCRdb to the late 2010s). The sample's time point, from its label and the paper: 45 to 50 days after influenza vaccine administration. Library method: RT-PCR. Sequencing instrument: Illumina HiSeq 2500. The raw public data were reprocessed by TCRdb itself: fastp quality trimming at Q25, MiXCR clonotype calling, in-frame beta chains only. Each CDR3 protein appears once, grouped with its most common genes and DNA. Across this sample there are about 500,000 distinct CDR3 sequences, with approximately 12% seen only once. The top ten constitute around 13% of the sample. This specimen consisted of PBMCs from blood, obtained 40 to 50 days after vaccination. The receptors derive from a man aged 45 to 65 who received an inactivated influenza vaccine. Donor details come from another sample of the same person, matched by shared clones.

This clonotype was seen more than once but under ten times. This chain links TRBV5-1 with TRBJ2-1, with 13 bases identical to TRBD2. The CDR3 has 16 amino acids. Germline CDR1 SGHRS, CDR2 YFSETQ. V shed 4 bases, J shed 4 bases, and the junction held 5 bases outside the gene matches. CDR3: CASSPGLAGTYNEQFF. CDR3 nucleotides: TGCGCCAGCAGCCCGGGACTAGCGGGGACTTACAATGAGCAGTTCTTC.

This clonotype was counted between two and nine times. The chain links TRBV10-3 to TRBJ2-3, with D perhaps matching TRBD1 (5 bases). This CDR3 has 13 residues. Trimming removed 8 bases from V and 3 bases from J, with 12 bases in between. Germline-derived CDR1 and CDR2 are ENHRY and SYGVKD. The CDR3, as DNA: TGTGCCATCCGGTTCCAGGGAACAGATACGCAGTATTTT. Translated, it gives CAIRFQGTDTQYF.

This clonotype has more than one count but fewer than ten. Mismatch with germline at one junction end may stem from a read error. The rearrangement links TRBV10-3 to TRBJ1-1, with D possibly matching TRBD1 (5 bases). Germline CDR1 ENHRY, CDR2 SYGVKD. The CDR3 totals 12 residues. The CDR3 DNA sequence: TGTGCCATCAGTGAGTCGACTGGGACCAGGGTCTTT. Residues: CAISESTGTRVF.

This clonotype was seen many times. CDR3 in amino acids: CASSFVPGVGEQFF. DNA of the CDR3: TGTGCCAGCAGTTTTGTGCCCGGGGTGGGAGAGCAGTTCTTC. This chain links TRBV28 with TRBJ2-1, with D possibly matching TRBD2 (5 bases). V was pared by 3 bases and J by 10 bases, with 16 bases between. There are 14 residues in the CDR3. Per germline, CDR1 MDHEN and CDR2 SYDVKM.

The rearrangement uses TRBV10-1 and TRBJ2-4; D is perhaps TRBD2 (6 bases). V dropped 0 bases and J dropped 7 bases, with 16 bases sitting between them. This CDR3 has 16 amino acids. Germline V gene lookup returns CDR1 WNHNN and CDR2 SYGVQD (reference sequence). CDR3 DNA sequence: TGCGCCAGCAGTGAGTCGAGAGGCGGGGTGAGGAACATTCAGTACTTC. Translation gives CASSESRGGVRNIQYF.

The J gene is TRBJ2-7, the V gene TRBV4-3; TRBD2 matches at 10 bases. V was pared by 2 bases and J by 6 bases, with 10 bases of the junction left unmatched. CDR3 length: 16 residues. The germline V gene encodes CDR1 LGHNA and CDR2 YSLEER. The CDR3 DNA is TGCGCCAGCAGCCAAAGCCTAGCGGGAGCTTTTGGCGAGCAGTACTTC. It is translated as CASSQSLAGAFGEQYF.

This chain connects TRBV3-1 to TRBJ2-4; 7 nucleotides agree with TRBD2. The CDR3 runs 17 residues. V lost 3 bases to trimming and J lost 0 bases; unmatched junction nucleotides: 8. From germline, CDR1 is LGHDT and CDR2 YNNKEL (reference sequence). The CDR3: CASSHGGSSLAKNIQYF. CDR3 sequence (DNA): TGTGCCAGCAGCCACGGCGGGAGCTCCTTAGCCAAAAACATTCAGTACTTC.

The chain combines TRBV11-2 with TRBJ1-1; TRBD1 might be the D (6 bases). The CDR3 runs to 14 residues. Germline V gene lookup returns CDR1 SGHAT and CDR2 FQNNGV. Trimming took off 1 base at V and 6 bases at J, with 12 bases between the two ends. CDR3 in amino acids: CASSLAADSPEAFF. CDR3 bases: TGTGCCAGCAGCTTAGCCGCGGACAGCCCTGAAGCTTTCTTT.

This clonotype came up a few times. The V gene is TRBV11-2, the J gene TRBJ2-5, with a tentative D call TRBD1 (5 bases). This CDR3 spans 15 amino acids. The germline gives CDR1 SGHAT, CDR2 FQNNGV. V was trimmed by 3 bases and J by 1 base, leaving 12 bases between them. CDR3 residues: CASSFMQGSQETQYF. The CDR3 coding sequence is TGTGCCAGCAGCTTCATGCAGGGTTCCCAAGAGACCCAGTACTTC.

This clonotype was counted many times. The chain combines TRBV29-1 with TRBJ2-7; a weak D match, TRBD2 (5 bases). With 7 bases removed from V and 6 bases from J, the gap between germline ends came to 13 bases. Germline V CDR1 and CDR2: SQVTM, ANQGSEA. The CDR3 has 11 amino acids. CDR3 bases: TGCAGCGCCAAGACCCGGGGCGAGCAGTACTTC. It yields the protein CSAKTRGEQYF.

The V call is TRBV11-1, the J call TRBJ2-1; TRBD2 matches 13 bases. V gave up 5 bases and J gave up 8 bases; unmatched junction bases: 9. CDR1 is SGHAT and CDR2 is FQDESV in the germline V gene (reference sequence). The CDR3 has 16 residues. CDR3 nucleotides: TGTGCCAGCAGCCCCGGAGGACTAGCGGGGGTCGATGAGCAGTTCTTC. It translates to CASSPGGLAGVDEQFF.

This chain links TRBV4-3 with TRBJ2-7; TRBD1 might be the D (5 bases). The CDR3 totals 14 residues. Germline-derived CDR1 and CDR2 are LGHNA and YSLEER. V was shortened by 0 bases and J by 3 bases, with 9 bases between the two germline ends. The CDR3 region has the DNA TGCGCCAGCAGCCAAGATCAGGGATTCTACGAGCAGTACTTC. Protein sequence: CASSQDQGFYEQYF.

This clonotype was recorded at least ten times. The V gene is TRBV15, the J gene TRBJ1-1; D ambiguous. This CDR3 has 14 amino acids. Germline V gene sequence: CDR1 LNHNV, CDR2 YYDKDF (reference sequence). V was trimmed by 0 bases and J by 3 bases, leaving 8 bases between them. The CDR3 sequence is CATSRDLAYTEAFF. DNA for the CDR3: TGTGCCACCAGCAGAGATCTCGCGTACACTGAAGCTTTCTTT.

This clonotype turned up a few times. The chain employs TRBV6-2 or TRBV6-3 and TRBJ2-7, with D unclear. The CDR3 has 15 residues. Germline V gives CDR1 MNHEY, CDR2 SVGEGT. Trimming stripped 3 bases from V and 3 bases from J, with 15 bases between. The DNA for the CDR3 is TGTGCCAGCAGTTATGTTCAGATCCTCCTCTACGAGCAGTACTTC. This codes for CASSYVQILLYEQYF.

This clonotype was found a few times. The rearrangement joins TRBV9 to TRBJ2-1; 8 bases line up with TRBD2. Per germline, CDR1 SGDLS and CDR2 YYNGEE. The CDR3 loop spans 17 amino acids. The V segment lost 4 bases and the J segment 0 bases; nucleotides outside the gene matches: 9. Written as DNA, the CDR3 is TGTGCCAGCAGCTCCCCTAGCGGGCAGAGCTCCTACAATGAGCAGTTCTTC. This translates into CASSSPSGQSSYNEQFF.

The chain recombines TRBV20-1 with TRBJ1-5, with 7 bases that match TRBD1. This CDR3 spans 14 amino acids. CDR1 and CDR2 from the germline V gene are DFQATT and SNEGSKA (reference sequence). V was clipped by 2 bases and J by 3 bases; unmatched bases: 4. The CDR3 here is CSARKQGNNQPQHF. The CDR3 bases are TGCAGTGCTAGAAAACAGGGGAACAATCAGCCCCAGCATTTT.

There are a few counts of this clonotype. The chain employs TRBV4-3 and TRBJ2-6, with 9 bases aligning to TRBD1. Germline trimming cut 1 base from V and 1 base from J; bases unmatched to any gene: 5. Germline CDR1 reads LGHNA; CDR2 reads YSLEER. This CDR3 spans 18 amino acids. CDR3 sequence (DNA): TGCGCCAGCAGCCAAGTACAGGGGGCCGCTTCTGGGGCCAACGTCCTGACTTTC. Amino acids: CASSQVQGAASGANVLTF.

This clonotype was seen only a few times. The rearrangement links TRBV4-3 to TRBJ1-1; unclear D gene. Trimming took 3 bases from V and 0 from J, leaving 5 bases between them. CDR3 length equals 13 residues. Germline V lookup: CDR1 LGHNA, CDR2 YSLEER. CDR3 protein: CASSHTMNTEAFF. CDR3 DNA: TGCGCCAGCAGCCATACCATGAACACTGAAGCTTTCTTT.

This rearrangement joins TRBV5-1 to TRBJ1-6; possibly TRBD1 for D (6 bases). Trimming removed 4 bases at V and 7 bases at J, with 21 bases between. The CDR3 is 17 residues long. Germline-derived CDR1 and CDR2 are SGHRS and YFSETQ. The CDR3 loop reads CASSRNLPGHPNSPLHF. The CDR3 DNA is TGCGCCAGCAGCCGGAATCTCCCGGGACACCCCAATTCACCCCTCCACTTT.

This clonotype was seen repeatedly, ten times or more. This rearrangement joins TRBV29-1 to TRBJ2-3; D is uncertain. There are 11 residues in the CDR3. From germline, CDR1 is SQVTM and CDR2 ANQGSEA. The ends were cut back, 6 bases at V and 10 bases at J, with 14 bases in the middle. CDR3 bases: TGCAGCGTCGCAGCACCTGGGGCGCAGTATTTT. Its protein product is CSVAAPGAQYF.

This chain uses TRBV9 with TRBJ1-3, with a tentative D call TRBD1 (5 bases). The CDR3 extends over 14 amino acids. Germline values: CDR1 SGDLS, CDR2 YYNGEE. The germline V and J ends were trimmed by 0 bases and 4 bases, with 8 bases remaining between them. The CDR3 region is CASSVETGGNTIYF. CDR3 bases: TGTGCCAGCAGCGTAGAAACAGGAGGAAACACCATATATTTT.